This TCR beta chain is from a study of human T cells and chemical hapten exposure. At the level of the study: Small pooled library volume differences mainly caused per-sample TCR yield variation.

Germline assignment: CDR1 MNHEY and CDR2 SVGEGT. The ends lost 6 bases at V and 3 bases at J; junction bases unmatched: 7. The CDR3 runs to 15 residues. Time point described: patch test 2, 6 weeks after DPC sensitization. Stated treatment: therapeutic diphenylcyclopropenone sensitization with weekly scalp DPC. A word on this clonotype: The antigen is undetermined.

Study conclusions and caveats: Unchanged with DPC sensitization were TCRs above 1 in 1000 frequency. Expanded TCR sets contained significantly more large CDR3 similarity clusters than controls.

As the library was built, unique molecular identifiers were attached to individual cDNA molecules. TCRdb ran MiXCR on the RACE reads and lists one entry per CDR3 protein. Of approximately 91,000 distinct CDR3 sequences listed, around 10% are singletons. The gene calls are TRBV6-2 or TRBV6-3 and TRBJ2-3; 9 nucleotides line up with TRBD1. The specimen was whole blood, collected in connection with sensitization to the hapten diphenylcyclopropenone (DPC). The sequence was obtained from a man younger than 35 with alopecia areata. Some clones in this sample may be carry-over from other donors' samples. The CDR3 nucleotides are TGTGCCAGCAGAAAGGGACAGGGTAAAACAGATACGCAGTATTTT. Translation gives CASRKGQGKTDTQYF.